This T cell receptor (beta chain) was sequenced for a study of shared clonotypes between healthy human individuals. Study information: The study used three CD4 naive, three CD4 memory, two CD8 naive and one CD8 memory plate per donor.

The germline gives CDR1 MNHNS, CDR2 SASEGT. V lost 0 bases and J lost 4, with 15 bases in between. This CDR3 has 16 amino acids. It was CD45RO-negative cells, positively selected for CCR7, that made up naive CD8 cells, with terminally differentiated effector memory CD45RA+ cells excluded. This clone was found once. This table comes from immunoSEQ multiplex PCR, and its TCRdb copy is limited to in-frame clones, with some not included. The table has a few million clones, around 93% seen once; the top ten hold around 1.8%. Sequencing used naive CD8+ T cells from PBMCs. The J gene is TRBJ1-1, the V gene TRBV6-1; perhaps TRBD1 as D (6 bases). This clonotype was sampled from a man between 18 and 35 years old in good health. Some clones in this sample may be carry-over from other donors' samples. The CDR3 coding sequence is TGTGCCAGCAGTGAAGCGGTGTTTAGGGGGGTCACTGAAGCTTTCTTT. Its protein is CASSEAVFRGVTEAFF.